This T cell receptor beta chain came from a study of shared clonotypes between healthy human individuals. There are 12 residues in the CDR3. Trimming pared 7 bases from V and 7 bases from J, leaving 10 bases between. Germline CDR1 reads MNHNY; CDR2 reads SVGAGI (reference sequence). Details on this clone: Its antigen remains unidentified.

The study's findings and limits: In several donors, about 5% of naive CD4 clonotypes appeared in common. Genetic and exposure-history diversity was limited by the few donors. Clonotypes shared by all four donors outscored non-shared clonotypes in generation probability.

The split of CD4+ cells yielded CD45RA+ naive and CD45RA-negative memory subsets. Sequenced by immunoSEQ multiplex PCR; TCRdb stores in-frame clones only, minus some. The sample has approximately 2.5 million clones, under 95% seen once. The sample taken for sequencing was naive CD4+ T cells from PBMCs. Subset indicated: CD45RA+ positively selected. The gene calls are TRBV6-6 and TRBJ2-2, with D hard to call. This TCR came from a man younger than 35 in good health. Some clones in this sample may be carry-over from other donors' samples. CDR3 nucleotide sequence: TGTGCCAGCACACTTATACACGGGGAGCTGTTTTTT. Protein sequence: CASTLIHGELFF.